These T cell receptor beta chains were read from a single sample in a study of shared clonotypes between healthy human individuals. Assay: immunoSEQ multiplex PCR; the TCRdb copy retains only in-frame clones and omits some. This sample has some 2.4 million clones, with more than 85% found just once. The sequenced sample was naive CD4+ T cells from PBMCs. These receptor sequences come from a man aged 18 to 30 in good health. Some clones in this sample may be carry-over from other donors' samples. The conserved cysteine and the conserved F or W are not part of the CDR3 here. Each record gives: V gene, CDR3 protein.

v_gene: TRBV19
CDR3aa: ASSIPGPGTYGYT

v_gene: TRBV30
CDR3aa: AWRGSALGEQY

v_gene: TRBV28
CDR3aa: ASSLSGTGELF

v_gene: TRBV6-1
CDR3aa: ASSVTVSGANVLT

v_gene: TRBV19
CDR3aa: ASSRKGQDRPLYSGANVLT

v_gene: TRBV7-9
CDR3aa: ASSSRQGGAYNEQF

v_gene: TRBV2
CDR3aa: ASHRDRGQPQH

v_gene: TRBV28
CDR3aa: ASSLPWRAGALF

v_gene: TRBV18
CDR3aa: ASSPLTGTQETQY

v_gene: TRBV25-1
CDR3aa: ASSGTGRGEQY

v_gene: TRBV6-5
CDR3aa: ASSYSGLAYAGTQY

v_gene: TRBV7-2
CDR3aa: ASSEAGTTYNEQF

v_gene: TRBV9
CDR3aa: ASSEAPYTDTQY

v_gene: TRBV7-6
CDR3aa: ASSTTMGVWGGAYNEQF

v_gene: TRBV7-2
CDR3aa: ASRQGLAGGTGELF

v_gene: TRBV20-1
CDR3aa: SAASGYEQY